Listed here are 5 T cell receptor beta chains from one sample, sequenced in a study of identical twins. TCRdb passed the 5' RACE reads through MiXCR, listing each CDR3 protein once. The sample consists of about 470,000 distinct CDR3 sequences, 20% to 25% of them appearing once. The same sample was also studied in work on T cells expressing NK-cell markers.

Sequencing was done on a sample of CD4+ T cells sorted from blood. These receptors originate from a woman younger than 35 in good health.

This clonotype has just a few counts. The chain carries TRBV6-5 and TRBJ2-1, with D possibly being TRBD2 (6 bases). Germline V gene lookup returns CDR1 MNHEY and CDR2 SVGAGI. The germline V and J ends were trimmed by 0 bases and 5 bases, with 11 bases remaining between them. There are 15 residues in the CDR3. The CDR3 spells CASSYSGGTNNEQFF. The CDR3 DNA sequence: TGTGCCAGCAGTTACTCCGGCGGGACCAACAATGAGCAGTTCTTC.

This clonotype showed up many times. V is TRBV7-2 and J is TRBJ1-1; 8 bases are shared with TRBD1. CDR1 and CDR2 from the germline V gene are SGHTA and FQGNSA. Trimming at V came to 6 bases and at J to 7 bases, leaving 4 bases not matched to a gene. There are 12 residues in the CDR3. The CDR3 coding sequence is TGTGCCAGCAGGTACAGGGGGATTGAAGCTTTCTTT. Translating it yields CASRYRGIEAFF.

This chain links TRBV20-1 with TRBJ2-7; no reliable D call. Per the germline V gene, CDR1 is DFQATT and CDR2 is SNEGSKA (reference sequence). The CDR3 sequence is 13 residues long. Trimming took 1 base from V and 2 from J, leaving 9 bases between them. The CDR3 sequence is CSARVPGPYEQYF. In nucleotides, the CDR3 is TGCAGTGCTAGAGTCCCCGGGCCCTACGAGCAGTACTTC.

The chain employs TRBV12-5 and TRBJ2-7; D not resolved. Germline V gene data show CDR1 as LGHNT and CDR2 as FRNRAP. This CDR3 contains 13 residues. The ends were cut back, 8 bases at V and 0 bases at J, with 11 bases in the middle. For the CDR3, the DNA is TGTGCTAGTAGCCGGGCAAGCTCCTACGAGCAGTACTTC. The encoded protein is CASSRASSYEQYF.

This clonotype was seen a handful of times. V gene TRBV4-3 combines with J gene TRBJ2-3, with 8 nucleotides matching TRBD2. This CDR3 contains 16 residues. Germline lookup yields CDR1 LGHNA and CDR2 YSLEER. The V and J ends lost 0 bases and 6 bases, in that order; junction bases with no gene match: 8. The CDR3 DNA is TGCGCCAGCAGCCAAGATTCCGCGGGGGGATTCGATACGCAGTATTTT. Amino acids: CASSQDSAGGFDTQYF.